This T cell receptor beta chain came from a study of cytomegalovirus exposure and HLA in healthy donors. Study at large: The 120 or so validation repertoires were produced on the same platform as the 670 or so repertoires of the first cohort. This was reported in a later analysis.

Trimming stripped 6 bases from V and 1 base from J, with 7 bases between. The CDR3 consists of 13 residues. Germline V gene lookup returns CDR1 LNHDA and CDR2 SQIVND (reference sequence). Comments on this clone: The antigen remains unidentified.

Study-level points and caveats: The tendency of first-cohort TCR clusters to co-occur in the roughly 120 validation repertoires was identified by a subsequent analysis. A few CMV-associated chains were confirmed in vitro to be specific for CMV antigens.

The repertoire was sequenced with immunoSEQ multiplex PCR; TCRdb's copy has only in-frame clones and lacks some. The sample carries 250,000 to 350,000 clones, around 90% recorded once. This sequence joins TRBV19 and TRBJ1-5; D gene ambiguous. This receptor was obtained from a man between 25 and 39 years old in good health and CMV-seronegative. Sequencing was done on a sample of PBMCs. In DNA form, the CDR3 reads TGTGCCAGTAGCTCCCTGAGCAATCAGCCCCAGCATTTT. This translates into CASSSLSNQPQHF.